In this sample, the clone carrying this TCR beta chain is medium-sized. Its specificity is not known. From germline, CDR1 is MNHEY and CDR2 SVGAGI. This CDR3 has 15 amino acids. The V segment lost 6 bases and the J segment 6 bases; nucleotides outside the gene matches: 13. The sample originates from a study of T cell responses to AZD1222 COVID-19 vaccine. Study outcomes and limitations: The donor cohort was predominantly white British with a female majority, and clonal diversity may have been underestimated.

Generated by immunoSEQ multiplex PCR, the TCRdb table keeps only in-frame clones and is missing some. The table lists about 100,000 clones, roughly nine tenths of them singletons, with roughly 3% in the top ten. This clonotype was sampled from an adult in good health. The specimen comprised peripheral blood, sampled on day 0 of MenACWY control vaccination. The genes are TRBV6-5 and TRBJ1-1; 7 bases are a match to TRBD1. The CDR3 protein is CASSASGGRGPEAFF. CDR3 nucleotide sequence: TGTGCCAGCAGCGCCTCAGGGGGTAGGGGCCCTGAAGCTTTCTTT.